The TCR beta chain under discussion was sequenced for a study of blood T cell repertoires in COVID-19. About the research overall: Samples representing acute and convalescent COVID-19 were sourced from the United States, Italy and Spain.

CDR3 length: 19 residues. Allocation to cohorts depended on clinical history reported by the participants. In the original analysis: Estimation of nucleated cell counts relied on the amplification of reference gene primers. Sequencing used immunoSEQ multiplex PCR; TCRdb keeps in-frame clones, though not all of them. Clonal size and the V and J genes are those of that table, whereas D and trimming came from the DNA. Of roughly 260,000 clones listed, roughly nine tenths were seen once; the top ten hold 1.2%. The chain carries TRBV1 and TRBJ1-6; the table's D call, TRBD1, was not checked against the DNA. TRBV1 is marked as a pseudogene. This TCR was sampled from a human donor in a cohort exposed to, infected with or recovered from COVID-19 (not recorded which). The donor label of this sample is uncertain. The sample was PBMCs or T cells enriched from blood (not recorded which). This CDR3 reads CTSSDNRTDPTAYNSPLHF. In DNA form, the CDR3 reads TGCACCAGCAGCGATAACCGGACAGACCCGACAGCCTATAATTCACCCCTCCACTTT.